The 5 T cell receptor beta chains given below trace back to one sample, sequenced in a study of identical twins. TCRdb re-called the 5' RACE reads through MiXCR, storing one row per CDR3 protein. The sample has about 700,000 distinct CDR3 sequences, 6% to 6.5% seen once. The sample taken for sequencing was naive T cells sorted from blood. The source of these receptors is a young man in good health.

As to this clonotype: Given a much more abundant clone one base away, this may be a read error. V is TRBV10-3 and J is TRBJ2-3; possibly TRBD1 for D (6 bases). From germline, CDR1 is ENHRY and CDR2 SYGVKD. With 7 bases removed from V and 2 bases from J, the gap between germline ends came to 34 bases. The CDR3 totals 21 residues. The CDR3 protein is CAIKNVGAQGPSHAHTDTQYF. The DNA of the CDR3 is TGTGCCATCAAGAATGTGGGTGCGCAGGGGCCTTCACACGCCCACACAGATACGCAGTATTTT.

This clonotype appeared many times. J is TRBJ2-5 and V is TRBV4-3; D may be TRBD2 (6 bases). With 4 bases removed from V and 2 bases from J, the gap between germline ends came to 17 bases. The CDR3 totals 16 residues. Germline-derived CDR1 and CDR2 are LGHNA and YSLEER. DNA for the CDR3: TGCGCCAGCAGCCTTGTCGGTGGGGGGATTCAAGAGACCCAGTACTTC. It translates to CASSLVGGGIQETQYF.

This clonotype came up a few times. The chain combines TRBV24-1 with TRBJ2-2; 12 nucleotides match TRBD1. The CDR3 contains 18 residues. Losses at the gene ends were 0 bases for V and 6 bases for J; bases not matched to a gene: 7. The germline CDR1 and CDR2 sequences are KGHDR and SFDVKD. CDR3 region: CATSDLTSGTGGSGELFF. The CDR3 DNA reads TGTGCCACCAGTGATTTGACCTCCGGGACAGGGGGCTCCGGGGAGCTGTTTTTT.

The table lists this clonotype with many counts. The chain employs TRBV5-1 and TRBJ2-3; 8 nucleotides match TRBD1. The CDR3 totals 15 residues. Unmatched junction bases numbered 6, after V lost 2 bases and J lost 4 bases. CDR1 and CDR2 (germline): SGHRS, YFSETQ. This CDR3 reads CASSFGQGNADTQYF. CDR3 nucleotides: TGCGCCAGCAGCTTTGGACAGGGAAACGCAGATACGCAGTATTTT.

This chain links TRBV4-3 with TRBJ1-4; 7 nucleotides match TRBD1. The V and J ends lost 1 base and 10 bases, in that order; junction bases with no gene match: 9. Germline lookup yields CDR1 LGHNA and CDR2 YSLEER. CDR3 length: 15 amino acids. CDR3 amino acids: CASSQVGTVFGKLFF. Written as DNA, the CDR3 is TGCGCCAGCAGCCAAGTTGGGACAGTTTTTGGAAAACTGTTTTTT.